Sequencing of this TCR beta chain was carried out in a study of blood T cell repertoires in COVID-19. As processed by the authors: Using reference gene primer amplification, nucleated cell counts were estimated. Assay used: immunoSEQ multiplex PCR; TCRdb lists only in-frame clones, some missing. Clone size and the V and J calls come from that table; the DNA yielded D and trimming. The profile shows 73,000 or so clones, around 83% of them singletons. Sequencing used peripheral blood. The sequence was collected from a woman aged 60 to 75 with acute or convalescent COVID-19.

CDR3 sequence reads: CASSEDSNSPLHF. CDR3 in DNA: TGTGCCAGCAGCGAAGACAGTAATTCACCCCTCCACTTT. The gene calls are TRBV5-4 and TRBJ1-6; D possibly corresponds to TRBD1 (5 bases). The CDR3 covers 13 residues. The germline gives CDR1 SGHNT, CDR2 YYREEE (reference sequence). Trimming cost V 4 bases and J 6 bases, with 8 bases left between them.